This T cell receptor beta chain is drawn from a study of regulatory T cells in long-lasting Graves disease. To make TCR beta libraries, researchers used iRepertoire HTBI primers and Arm-PCR of CDR3 regions. Source study methods: Samples revealed 62 TRBV and around 13 TRBJ segments. TCRdb analysed the multiplex PCR reads with MiXCR anew, one entry per CDR3 protein. The V and J calls, along with clone size, are taken from TCRdb and not from the paper's own processing. The data contain about 340,000 distinct CDR3 sequences, about 20% of them seen just once; the ten biggest clones take up just under 30%. The CDR3 contains 15 residues. V dropped 1 base and J dropped 3; count of bases not matched to a gene: 5. CDR1 is SNHLY, CDR2 FYNNEI, per germline. The time point is: persistent/refractory GD, antithyroid drugs over 5 years with positive TRAb. PBMC RNA served as the TCR library source. This clonotype was detected many times.

The V and J genes are TRBV2 and TRBJ2-7; the match to TRBD1 covers 8 bases. This receptor was obtained from a female donor with Graves disease. Sequences were derived from peripheral blood mononuclear cells (PBMCs), sampled when the disease was refractory, from a patient treated with antithyroid drugs. The DNA of the CDR3 is TGTGCCAGCAGTGAAGAGGGACAGGTAGTCTACGAGCAGTACTTC. Translation: CASSEEGQVVYEQYF. The full variable domain, rest sourced from reference TRBV2 and TRBJ2-7, is EPEVTQTPSHQVTQMGQEVILRCVPISNHLYFYWYRQILGQKVEFLVSFYNNEISEKSEIFDDQFSVERPDGSNFTLKIRSTKLEDSAMYFCASSEEGQVVYEQYFGPGTRLTVT.